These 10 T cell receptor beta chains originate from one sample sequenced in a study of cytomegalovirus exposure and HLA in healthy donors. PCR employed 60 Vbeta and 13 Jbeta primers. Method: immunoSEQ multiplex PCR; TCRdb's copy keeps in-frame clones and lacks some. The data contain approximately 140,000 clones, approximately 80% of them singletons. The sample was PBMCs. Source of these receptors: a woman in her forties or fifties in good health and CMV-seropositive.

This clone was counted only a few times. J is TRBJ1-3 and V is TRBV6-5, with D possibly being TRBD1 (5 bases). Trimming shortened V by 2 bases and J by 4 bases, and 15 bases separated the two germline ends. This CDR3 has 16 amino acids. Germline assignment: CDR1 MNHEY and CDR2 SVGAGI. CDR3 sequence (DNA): TGTGCCAGCAGTTACGATACAGGAATGGCGGGAAACACCATATATTTT. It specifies CASSYDTGMAGNTIYF.

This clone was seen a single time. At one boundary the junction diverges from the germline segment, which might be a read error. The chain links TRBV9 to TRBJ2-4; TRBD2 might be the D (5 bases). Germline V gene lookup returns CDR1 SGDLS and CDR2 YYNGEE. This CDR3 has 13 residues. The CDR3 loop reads CASSAGDFRTDSW. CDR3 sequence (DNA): TGTGCCAGCAGCGCTGGGGATTTTCGGACGGACTCTTGG.

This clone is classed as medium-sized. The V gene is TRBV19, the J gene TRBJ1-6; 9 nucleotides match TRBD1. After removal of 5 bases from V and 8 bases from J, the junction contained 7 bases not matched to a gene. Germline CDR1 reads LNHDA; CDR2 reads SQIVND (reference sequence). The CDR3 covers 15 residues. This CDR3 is CASSLTGGTDSPLHF. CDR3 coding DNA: TGTGCCAGTAGTTTAACAGGGGGCACGGATTCACCCCTCCACTTT.

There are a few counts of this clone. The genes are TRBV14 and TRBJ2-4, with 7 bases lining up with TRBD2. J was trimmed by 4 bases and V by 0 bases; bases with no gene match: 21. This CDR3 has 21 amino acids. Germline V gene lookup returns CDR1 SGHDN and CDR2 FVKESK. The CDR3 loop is CASSQDNGGWLSGRDKNIQYF. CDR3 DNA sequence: TGTGCCAGCAGCCAAGATAACGGTGGGTGGCTGAGTGGGAGGGATAAAAACATTCAGTACTTC.

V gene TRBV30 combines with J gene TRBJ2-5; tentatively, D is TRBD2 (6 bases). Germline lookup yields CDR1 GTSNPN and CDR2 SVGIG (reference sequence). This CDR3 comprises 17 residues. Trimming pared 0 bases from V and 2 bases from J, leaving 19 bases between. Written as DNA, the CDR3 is TGTGCCTGGAGTGTAGGTGGGCTTTGGGGGGAACAAGAGACCCAGTACTTC. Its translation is CAWSVGGLWGEQETQYF.

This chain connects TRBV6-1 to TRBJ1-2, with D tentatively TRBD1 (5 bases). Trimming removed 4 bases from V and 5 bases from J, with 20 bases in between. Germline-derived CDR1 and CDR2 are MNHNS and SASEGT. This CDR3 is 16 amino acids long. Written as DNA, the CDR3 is TGTGCCAGCAGTGGAGGCCTGAGGCGGGGGGTTTATGGCTACACCTTC. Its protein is CASSGGLRRGVYGYTF.

The CDR3 sequence is CASSQVLIAGGLSSYEQYF. In DNA form, the CDR3 reads TGCGCCAGCAGCCAAGTTTTAATAGCGGGGGGTCTCAGCTCCTACGAGCAGTACTTC. The chain carries TRBV4-1 and TRBJ2-7; 10 nucleotides line up with TRBD2. Germline lookup yields CDR1 MGHRA and CDR2 YSYEKL. CDR3 length: 19 amino acids. V shed 1 base and J 0 bases; nucleotides not matched to a gene: 12.

CDR3 nucleotides: TGTGCCAGCAGTTCCGTCAGGGGAATGACTGAAGCTTTCTTT. The encoded protein is CASSSVRGMTEAFF. The chain combines TRBV7-2 with TRBJ1-1, with D perhaps TRBD1 (6 bases). The germline CDR1 and CDR2 sequences are SGHTA and FQGNSA. The CDR3 spans 14 residues. V was trimmed by 6 bases and J by 5 bases, leaving 16 bases between them.

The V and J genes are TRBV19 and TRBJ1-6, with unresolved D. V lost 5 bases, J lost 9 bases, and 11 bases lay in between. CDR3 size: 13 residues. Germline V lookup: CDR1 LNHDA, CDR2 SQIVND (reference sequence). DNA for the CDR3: TGTGCCAGTAGTGAGATTCCGCCTTCACCCCTCCACTTT. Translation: CASSEIPPSPLHF.

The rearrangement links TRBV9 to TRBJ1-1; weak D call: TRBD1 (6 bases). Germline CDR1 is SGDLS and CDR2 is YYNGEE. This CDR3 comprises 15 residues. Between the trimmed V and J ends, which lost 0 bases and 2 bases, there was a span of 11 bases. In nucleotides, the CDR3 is TGTGCCAGCAGCGTAGTGGGGACAATCAACACTGAAGCTTTCTTT. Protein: CASSVVGTINTEAFF.